These 2 T cell receptor beta chains originate from one sample sequenced in a study of blood T cells in healthy people across ages. A sample-barcoded 5' primer and a J-beta primer mix were used in a second PCR of roughly 7 to 12 cycles. TCRdb re-derived calls from the 5' RACE reads in MiXCR, one entry per CDR3 protein. The profile shows about 380,000 distinct CDR3 sequences, 50% to 60% of them singletons. Material for sequencing was blood. The receptors originated from a man between 60 and 75 years old in good health.

The J gene is TRBJ1-2, the V gene TRBV20-1, with 7 bases matching TRBD1. Per germline, CDR1 DFQATT and CDR2 SNEGSKA (reference sequence). The CDR3 is 13 residues long. The V gene end was trimmed by 6 bases and the J gene end by 2 bases; junction bases not matched to a gene: 6. The DNA of the CDR3 is TGCAGTGCCCGGACGACAGGGAACTATGGCTACACCTTC. Translating it yields CSARTTGNYGYTF.

The V and J genes are TRBV10-1 and TRBJ2-3; D may be TRBD1 (6 bases). V lost 6 bases, J lost 2 bases, and 12 bases lay in between. The CDR3 is 14 residues long. CDR1 and CDR2 from the germline V gene are WNHNN and SYGVQD (reference sequence). The CDR3 DNA sequence: TGCGCCAGCAGGGCGGACAGCTACACAGATACGCAGTATTTT. It codes for CASRADSYTDTQYF.